This T cell receptor (beta chain) was recovered during a study of T cell responses to AZD1222 COVID-19 vaccine. The overall study: Second-dose intervals of approximately 4 or approximately 12 weeks were pooled. Study findings and constraints: Spike-specific TCR breadth and depth were elevated following two AZD1222 doses. Seropositivity was recorded at baseline in only 6 or 7 AZD1222 recipients. Vaccine-associated CD4 TCRs ranged over spike, dominating at 160-218 and 743-854.

Here immunoSEQ multiplex PCR was the method, and the copy in TCRdb shows in-frame clones only, minus some. Altogether 99,000 or so clones are present, 82% being singletons, with the ten largest covering 5%. Concerning this clone itself: The antigen is unknown.

The sequenced sample was peripheral blood, obtained on day 0 of AZD1222 vaccination. The clonotype comes from an adult in good health.

Here the CDR3 reads CASGQRTNYGYTF. CDR3 coding DNA: TGTGCCAGTGGCCAGAGAACTAACTATGGCTACACCTTC. The chain combines TRBV19 with TRBJ1-2; the D is unclear. The CDR3 runs to 13 residues. V was pared by 8 bases and J by 0 bases, with 10 bases between. Germline V gives CDR1 LNHDA, CDR2 SQIVND (reference sequence).